Below are 14 T cell receptor beta chains sequenced from a single sample in a study of OX40 agonist ivuxolimab in advanced cancers. Repertoires were generated with immunoSEQ multiplex PCR, while TCRdb's copy carries only in-frame clones and drops some. The sample includes around 84,000 clones, just over 90% of them seen just once. The specimen comprised CD4+ or CD8+ T cells sorted from blood, sampled in a trial of the OX40 agonist ivuxolimab. These receptors all stem from an adult with an advanced solid tumor such as melanoma, head and neck, liver or kidney cancer.

The CDR3 region has the DNA TGTGCCAGCGTAGTGGACAGGGGGCCCGATGAGCAGTTCTTC. This encodes CASVVDRGPDEQFF. V usage is TRBV2 and J usage is TRBJ2-1; 11 nucleotides line up with TRBD1. The J segment lost 8 bases and the V segment lost 8 bases, leaving 8 bases of the junction unmatched. CDR1 is SNHLY and CDR2 is FYNNEI in the germline V gene. The CDR3 runs to 14 residues.

The chain joins TRBV5-6 to TRBJ2-7; 9 positions agree with TRBD1. Per germline, CDR1 SGHDT and CDR2 YYEEEE. J gave up 1 base and V 0 bases, and 2 bases lay outside the gene matches. This CDR3 region has 15 residues. The CDR3 region is CASSLEGQGSYEQYF. The CDR3 bases are TGTGCCAGCAGCTTGGAGGGACAGGGATCCTACGAGCAGTACTTC.

The chain links TRBV6-1 to TRBJ2-4; 12 bases align to TRBD1. The CDR3 totals 15 residues. Germline-derived CDR1 and CDR2 are MNHNS and SASEGT. With 7 bases clipped from V and 4 bases from J, the junction kept 5 bases outside the gene matches. CDR3 nucleotides: TGTGCCAGCATCCAGGGACAGGGGGCTAAAAACATTCAGTACTTC. Its translation: CASIQGQGAKNIQYF.

Points on this clone: The same CDR3 also results from other DNA sequences found in this sample. V usage is TRBV7-2 and J usage is TRBJ2-2; the D gene is possibly TRBD2 (5 bases). The germline V and J ends were trimmed by 1 base and 6 bases, with 6 bases remaining between them. CDR1 and CDR2 (germline): SGHTA, FQGNSA. CDR3 length: 13 residues. Here the CDR3 reads CASSLGGSGELFF. CDR3 in DNA: TGTGCCAGCAGCTTAGGAGGGTCCGGGGAGCTGTTTTTT.

The J gene is TRBJ1-1, the V gene TRBV29-1; D not resolved. V was cut by 4 bases and J by 3 bases, with 12 bases left in between. From germline, CDR1 is SQVTM and CDR2 ANQGSEA. The CDR3 spans 13 residues. CDR3 protein: CSVGVRLDTEAFF. CDR3 bases: TGCAGCGTTGGGGTTCGGCTCGACACTGAAGCTTTCTTT.

This chain uses TRBV27 with TRBJ2-7, with TRBD1 identical over 10 bases. After removal of 10 bases from V and 7 bases from J, the junction contained 16 bases not matched to a gene. The CDR3 has 15 amino acids. The germline CDR1 and CDR2 sequences are MNHEY and SMNVEV (reference sequence). CDR3 residues: CANSTGGASSGEQYF. CDR3 nucleotide sequence: TGTGCCAATTCGACAGGGGGCGCTTCGTCGGGGGAGCAGTACTTC.

There are a few counts of this clone. This chain uses TRBV18 with TRBJ1-1, with D unresolved. This CDR3 comprises 12 residues. CDR1 is KGHSH and CDR2 is LQKENI in the germline V gene. With 8 bases removed from V and 5 bases from J, the gap between germline ends came to 12 bases. The CDR3, as DNA: TGTGCCAGCGGGTATGCGGGGACTGAAGCTTTCTTT. Amino acid sequence: CASGYAGTEAFF.

This chain joins TRBV4-2 and TRBJ2-4; TRBD2 agrees at 11 bases. Looked up from germline, CDR1 is LGHNA and CDR2 is YNFKEQ. The J segment lost 6 bases and the V segment lost 1 base, leaving 14 bases of the junction unmatched. There are 19 residues in the CDR3. CDR3 nucleotides: TGTGCCAGCAGCCAAGTGGATAGCGGGAGGGAAGGGTCGGGAAACATTCAGTACTTC. Translated: CASSQVDSGREGSGNIQYF.

This chain links TRBV11-3 with TRBJ2-5; D remains unclear. TRBJ2-7 matches the DNA end more closely, so the J call is doubtful. In germline, CDR1 is SGHNT, CDR2 YENEEA. The CDR3 sequence is 15 residues long. CDR3: CASSLVAGPSYEQYF. The CDR3 bases are TGTGCCAGCAGCTTAGTGGCAGGTCCGTCCTACGAGCAGTACTTC.

V is TRBV28 and J is TRBJ1-5; no definite D call. The CDR3 has 13 residues. CDR1 is MDHEN, CDR2 SYDVKM, per germline. Trimming pared 6 bases from V and 5 bases from J, leaving 11 bases between. CDR3 sequence (DNA): TGTGCCAGCAGCCGCGGTCAGTATCAGCCCCAGCATTTT. Encoded protein: CASSRGQYQPQHF.

The rearrangement links TRBV5-1 to TRBJ2-2; weak D call: TRBD1 (6 bases). V was shortened by 4 bases and J by 6 bases, with 16 bases between the two germline ends. Germline lookup yields CDR1 SGHRS and CDR2 YFSETQ. There are 15 residues in the CDR3. This CDR3 is CASSPTQGWSGELFF. Here the CDR3 DNA reads TGCGCCAGCAGCCCGACACAGGGATGGTCCGGGGAGCTGTTTTTT.

The V gene is TRBV18, the J gene TRBJ1-1; weak D call: TRBD1 (5 bases). The germline gives CDR1 KGHSH, CDR2 LQKENI. V was trimmed by 6 bases and J by 5 bases, leaving 16 bases between them. The CDR3 loop spans 14 amino acids. CDR3 DNA sequence: TGTGCCAGCTCGAGAGACGGGGGTGGTACTGAAGCTTTCTTT. It yields the protein CASSRDGGGTEAFF.

This clone was seen a handful of times. The chain couples TRBV6-1 to TRBJ2-7, with TRBD1 matching over 8 bases. Losses at the gene ends were 1 base for V and 3 bases for J; bases not matched to a gene: 2. The CDR3 totals 14 residues. Looked up from germline, CDR1 is MNHNS and CDR2 is SASEGT. DNA for the CDR3: TGTGCCAGCAGTGAAGGGGACAGGCTCTACGAGCAGTACTTC. Protein: CASSEGDRLYEQYF.

This chain links TRBV28 with TRBJ2-5; TRBD1 is a possible D gene (5 bases). With 10 bases removed from V and 4 bases from J, the gap between germline ends came to 19 bases. Germline V gene data show CDR1 as MDHEN and CDR2 as SYDVKM. This CDR3 spans 14 amino acids. The DNA of the CDR3 is TGTGCCACCGGTAATTCCAGGGTTCCAGAGACCCAGTACTTC. This encodes CATGNSRVPETQYF.